The 20 T cell receptor beta chains reported below all come from one sample, sequenced in a study of early T cells in non-severe SARS-CoV-2 infection. TCRdb itself ran the 5' RACE reads through MiXCR, one entry per CDR3 protein. The sample lists some 61,000 distinct CDR3 sequences; around 14% were seen once. The sample was whole blood. The receptors stem from an adult who was a healthcare worker with PCR-confirmed SARS-CoV-2 infection or an uninfected control (not recorded which).

The chain joins TRBV20-1 to TRBJ2-1; possibly TRBD2 for D (5 bases). V was clipped by 3 bases and J by 5 bases, with 11 bases between them. In germline, CDR1 is DFQATT, CDR2 SNEGSKA (reference sequence). The CDR3 length is 13 residues. In nucleotides, the CDR3 is TGCAGTGCTAGCCGCGGGTTCGACAATGAGCAGTTCTTC. Amino acid sequence: CSASRGFDNEQFF.

The J gene is TRBJ2-4, the V gene TRBV27; D is undetermined. Germline CDR1 and CDR2: MNHEY and SMNVEV (reference sequence). The CDR3 length is 12 residues. Trimming removed 2 bases from V and 4 bases from J, with 3 bases in between. CDR3 residues: CASSLPKNIQYF. The CDR3 nucleotides read TGTGCCAGCAGTTTACCTAAAAACATTCAGTACTTC.

V and J are TRBV28 and TRBJ1-1, with no clear D. CDR1 is MDHEN and CDR2 is SYDVKM in the germline V gene. This CDR3 contains 14 residues. Trimming stripped 3 bases from V and 5 bases from J, with 13 bases between. This CDR3 reads CASSLSLQRTEAFF. In nucleotides, the CDR3 is TGTGCCAGCAGTTTGAGTCTCCAGAGGACTGAAGCTTTCTTT.

This clonotype was counted at least ten times. The chain uses TRBV12-3 or TRBV12-4 and TRBJ2-2, with D perhaps TRBD1 (6 bases). This CDR3 comprises 14 residues. V lost 6 bases to trimming and J lost 7 bases, with 15 bases between them. The CDR3 region is CASRVQGGSGELFF. The CDR3, as DNA: TGTGCCAGCAGAGTACAGGGTGGAAGCGGGGAGCTGTTTTTT.

In this sample, this clonotype turned up many times. The chain links TRBV5-4 to TRBJ1-6; 8 nucleotides align to TRBD1. Germline CDR1 is SGHNT and CDR2 is YYREEE (reference sequence). The V segment lost 4 bases and the J segment 7 bases; nucleotides outside the gene matches: 7. This CDR3 has 15 residues. As DNA, the CDR3 is TGTGCCAGCAGCCCCGGACAGGGTGGAAATTCACCCCTCCACTTT. Translated, it gives CASSPGQGGNSPLHF. Full variable domain (missing parts from reference TRBV5-4 and TRBJ1-6): ETGVTQSPTHLIKTRGQQVTLRCSSQSGHNTVSWYQQALGQGPQFIFQYYREEENGRGNFPPRFSGLQFPNYSSELNVNALELDDSALYLCASSPGQGGNSPLHFGNGTRLTVT.

This clonotype has a handful of counts. This rearrangement joins TRBV6-2 or TRBV6-3 to TRBJ2-4, with D tentatively TRBD2 (5 bases). The CDR3 sequence is 11 residues long. CDR1 MNHEY and CDR2 SVGEGT come from the germline V gene. V lost 4 bases, J lost 11 bases, and 9 bases lay in between. For the CDR3, the DNA is TGTGCCAGCAGTTTCTCGGAGGTTCAGTACTTC. It translates to CASSFSEVQYF.

This clonotype has at least ten counts. The V call is TRBV29-1, the J call TRBJ2-2; D is ambiguous. This CDR3 is built from 12 residues. Germline V gene lookup returns CDR1 SQVTM and CDR2 ANQGSEA. Trimming shortened V by 5 bases and J by 0 bases, and 4 bases separated the two germline ends. CDR3 residues: CSVKTNTGELFF. The CDR3 nucleotides are TGCAGCGTTAAGACGAACACCGGGGAGCTGTTTTTT.

This chain joins TRBV29-1 and TRBJ1-3; 9 positions agree with TRBD1. CDR1 is SQVTM and CDR2 is ANQGSEA in the germline V gene. The CDR3 length is 13 residues. J lost 7 bases, V lost 6 bases, and 7 bases had no gene match. The CDR3 region is CSVIQGAPNTIYF. CDR3 nucleotide sequence: TGCAGCGTCATACAGGGGGCTCCCAACACCATATATTTT.

The rearrangement links TRBV11-2 to TRBJ2-2, with D tentatively TRBD1 or TRBD2 (5 bases each). The length of the CDR3 is 17 residues. V was pared by 1 base and J by 4 bases, with 16 bases between. CDR1 SGHAT and CDR2 FQNNGV come from the germline V gene. The CDR3 sequence: CASSLAFRGGGTGELFF. The CDR3 bases are TGTGCCAGCAGCTTAGCTTTTCGTGGTGGGGGCACCGGGGAGCTGTTTTTT.

At least ten counts were recorded for this clonotype. The chain has TRBV20-1 and TRBJ2-2; a weak D match, TRBD1 (6 bases). This CDR3 is built from 14 residues. V lost 2 bases and J 5 bases, leaving 12 bases between the germline ends. Looked up from germline, CDR1 is DFQATT and CDR2 is SNEGSKA (reference sequence). DNA of the CDR3: TGCAGTGCTAGAAGCCCCAGGGGTACCGGGGAGCTGTTTTTT. As protein: CSARSPRGTGELFF.

The CDR3 sequence is CASSYEQYF. DNA of the CDR3: TGTGCCAGCAGCTACGAGCAGTACTTC. The chain carries TRBV5-5 and TRBJ2-7, with D unclear. Looked up from germline, CDR1 is SGHKS and CDR2 is YYEKEE (reference sequence). Trimming shortened V by 3 bases and J by 5 bases, and 0 bases separated the two germline ends. The CDR3 has 9 amino acids.

This clonotype was recorded a few times. J is TRBJ2-7 and V is TRBV6-2 or TRBV6-3, with 11 bases matching TRBD1. The CDR3 is 14 residues long. Germline V CDR1 and CDR2: MNHEY, SVGEGT. Trimming at V came to 5 bases and at J to 6 bases, leaving 6 bases not matched to a gene. The CDR3 spells CASSPGTGGGEQYF. The CDR3 nucleotides are TGTGCCAGCAGTCCCGGGACAGGGGGAGGCGAGCAGTACTTC.

This clonotype qualifies as medium-sized (0.01 to 0.1%). The rearrangement links TRBV29-1 to TRBJ2-7; the match to TRBD1 covers 10 bases. Germline-derived CDR1 and CDR2 are SQVTM and ANQGSEA. Trimming removed 6 bases from V and 1 base from J; junction bases left unmatched: 3. The CDR3 has 13 amino acids. CDR3: CSVPGQGSYEQYF. CDR3 bases: TGCAGCGTGCCGGGACAGGGGTCCTACGAGCAGTACTTC.

This clonotype showed up many times. V gene TRBV11-2 combines with J gene TRBJ2-2; 10 bases match TRBD2. Trimming removed 6 bases from V and 3 bases from J; junction bases left unmatched: 16. The CDR3 consists of 19 residues. Germline-derived CDR1 and CDR2 are SGHAT and FQNNGV. The CDR3 loop is CASSQSIAGGRSYTGELFF. Written as DNA, the CDR3 is TGTGCCAGCAGTCAAAGCATAGCGGGAGGCCGCTCTTACACCGGGGAGCTGTTTTTT.

This clonotype appeared many times. The chain couples TRBV12-3 or TRBV12-4 to TRBJ2-1; TRBD1 is a possible D gene (5 bases). V shed 5 bases and J shed 7 bases, with 15 bases lying between them. This CDR3 is 14 amino acids long. Written as DNA, the CDR3 is TGTGCCAGCAGTCCATCTTCTACAGGTAATGAGCAGTTCTTC. It encodes CASSPSSTGNEQFF.

In its sample, this clonotype was seen a few times. DNA for the CDR3: TGTGCCAGCAGACCTTACAGGGATAACGGGGAGCTGTTTTTT. It translates to CASRPYRDNGELFF. This chain connects TRBV11-2 to TRBJ2-2, with a weak D call TRBD1 (6 bases). There are 14 residues in the CDR3. Germline V gives CDR1 SGHAT, CDR2 FQNNGV. The V and J ends lost 6 bases and 7 bases respectively, with 15 bases between them.

The table lists this clonotype with a few counts. The chain uses TRBV28 and TRBJ2-7, with D perhaps TRBD2 (5 bases). The CDR3 is made up of 13 amino acids. Trimming removed 6 bases at V and 1 base at J, with 10 bases between. Germline V CDR1 and CDR2: MDHEN, SYDVKM. The CDR3 sequence is CASRYGISYEQYF. For the CDR3, the DNA is TGTGCCAGCAGATACGGGATATCCTACGAGCAGTACTTC.

This chain connects TRBV11-2 to TRBJ2-7, with 7 nucleotides matching TRBD1. The CDR3 has 15 residues. V was clipped by 5 bases and J by 3 bases; unmatched bases: 10. The germline V gene encodes CDR1 SGHAT and CDR2 FQNNGV. The chain's CDR3 is CASSLTGQPDYEQYF. CDR3 DNA: TGTGCCAGCAGCCTAACGGGACAGCCAGACTACGAGCAGTACTTC.

The CDR3 bases are TGCAGTGCACAGGATTCGGCAGAGACCCAGTACTTC. Its protein is CSAQDSAETQYF. The genes are TRBV20-1 and TRBJ2-5, with a tentative D call TRBD1 (5 bases). CDR3 length: 12 amino acids. The germline gives CDR1 DFQATT, CDR2 SNEGSKA (reference sequence). The V gene lost 6 bases and the J gene lost 4 bases, with 12 bases spanning the gap.

The sample holds many counts of this clonotype. V and J are TRBV5-4 and TRBJ2-3; 10 bases line up with TRBD2. CDR3 size: 15 residues. Trimming at V came to 0 bases and at J to 5 bases, leaving 3 bases not matched to a gene. CDR1 and CDR2 from the germline V gene are SGHNT and YYREEE (reference sequence). CDR3 residues: CASSLEIAGGDTQYF. The CDR3, as DNA: TGTGCCAGCAGCTTGGAGATAGCGGGAGGAGATACGCAGTATTTT. Based on the CDR3 plus reference TRBV5-4 and TRBJ2-3, the full variable domain is ETGVTQSPTHLIKTRGQQVTLRCSSQSGHNTVSWYQQALGQGPQFIFQYYREEENGRGNFPPRFSGLQFPNYSSELNVNALELDDSALYLCASSLEIAGGDTQYFGPGTRLTVL.